The 25 T cell receptor beta chains below were found in one sample sequenced in a study of T cell responses to AZD1222 COVID-19 vaccine. The data were produced by immunoSEQ multiplex PCR, yet TCRdb's version contains in-frame clones alone and is incomplete. The data show roughly 170,000 clones, approximately 94% seen once. Sequencing used peripheral blood, obtained 28 days after the second AZD1222 dose. These receptors all stem from an adult who received the AZD1222 COVID-19 vaccine.

The J gene is TRBJ1-4, the V gene TRBV2; D is ambiguous. The CDR3 loop spans 14 amino acids. V shed 7 bases and J shed 0 bases, with 9 bases lying between them. Germline-derived CDR1 and CDR2 are SNHLY and FYNNEI. CDR3 loop: CASTATATNEKLFF. The CDR3 coding sequence is TGTGCCAGCACCGCGACCGCAACTAATGAAAAACTGTTTTTT.

The gene calls are TRBV15 and TRBJ1-6; D not certain. Trimming shortened V by 8 bases and J by 0 bases, and 11 bases separated the two germline ends. Looked up from germline, CDR1 is LNHNV and CDR2 is YYDKDF (reference sequence). The CDR3 sequence is 15 residues long. The CDR3 region is CATQVESSYNSPLHF. In nucleotides, the CDR3 is TGTGCCACCCAGGTGGAGAGCTCCTATAATTCACCCCTCCACTTT.

V gene TRBV6-4 combines with J gene TRBJ1-6; a possible D gene is TRBD1 (5 bases). The V and J ends lost 6 bases and 9 bases respectively, with 18 bases between them. CDR3 length equals 15 residues. Germline CDR1 reads MRHNA; CDR2 reads SNTAGT. In DNA form, the CDR3 reads TGTGCCAGCAGCCCCCAACCAGGGTCGGGTTCACCCCTCCACTTT. Its translation is CASSPQPGSGSPLHF.

The chain links TRBV7-2 to TRBJ1-5; tentatively, D is TRBD1 (6 bases). The V gene's germline CDR1 is SGHTA and CDR2 FQGNSA. The CDR3 runs to 15 residues. The ends were cut back, 1 base at V and 3 bases at J, with 10 bases in the middle. This CDR3 is CASSLVTGSNQPQHF. CDR3 bases: TGTGCCAGCAGCTTAGTGACAGGTTCCAATCAGCCCCAGCATTTT.

This chain connects TRBV5-4 to TRBJ1-1, with a tentative D call TRBD1 (6 bases). Germline V CDR1 and CDR2: SGHNT, YYREEE (reference sequence). The CDR3 spans 13 residues. Trimming pared 5 bases from V and 1 base from J, leaving 9 bases between. The CDR3 coding sequence is TGTGCCAGCAGACCCAGGGGGAACACTGAAGCTTTCTTT. Protein sequence: CASRPRGNTEAFF.

The chain is built from TRBV7-9 and TRBJ1-6, with D perhaps TRBD1 (6 bases). V dropped 8 bases and J dropped 0 bases, with 14 bases sitting between them. The CDR3 has 16 amino acids. CDR1 and CDR2 from the germline V gene are SEHNR and FQNEAQ (reference sequence). The CDR3 DNA reads TGTGCCAGCCAGGGGTCACTCAGCTCCTATAATTCACCCCTCCACTTT. Amino acid sequence: CASQGSLSSYNSPLHF.

This chain links TRBV7-9 with TRBJ2-2, with 13 bases matching TRBD2. This CDR3 comprises 16 residues. Germline lookup yields CDR1 SEHNR and CDR2 FQNEAQ (reference sequence). V lost 5 bases and J lost 7; bases outside the gene matches: 7. The CDR3 bases are TGTGCCAGCAGCCCCACTAGCGGGAGGGCCCTCGGGGAGCTGTTTTTT. It specifies CASSPTSGRALGELFF. Full variable domain (rest looked up from reference TRBV7-9 and TRBJ2-2): DTGVSQNPRHKITKRGQNVTFRCDPISEHNRLYWYRQTLGQGPEFLTYFQNEAQLEKSRLLSDRFSAERPKGSFSTLEIQRTEQGDSAMYLCASSPTSGRALGELFFGEGSRLTVL.

This clone was observed once. The chain recombines TRBV19 with TRBJ2-2, with D unclear. Trimming took off 3 bases at V and 2 bases at J, with 7 bases between the two ends. Per the germline V gene, CDR1 is LNHDA and CDR2 is SQIVND (reference sequence). The CDR3 has 14 residues. CDR3 sequence reads: CASSIGDNTGELFF. In DNA form, the CDR3 reads TGTGCCAGTAGTATTGGGGATAACACCGGGGAGCTGTTTTTT.

V is TRBV5-4 and J is TRBJ2-7, with D possibly matching TRBD1 (6 bases). The CDR3 runs to 12 residues. V was shortened by 4 bases and J by 4 bases, with 9 bases between the two germline ends. Germline loops: CDR1 SGHNT, CDR2 YYREEE (reference sequence). The CDR3 DNA reads as TGTGCCAGCAGCGGAGGACAGTACGAGCAGTACTTC. This codes for CASSGGQYEQYF. The entire variable domain, with the rest obtained from reference TRBV5-4 and TRBJ2-7, is as follows: ETGVTQSPTHLIKTRGQQVTLRCSSQSGHNTVSWYQQALGQGPQFIFQYYREEENGRGNFPPRFSGLQFPNYSSELNVNALELDDSALYLCASSGGQYEQYFGPGTRLTVT.

The chain couples TRBV7-2 to TRBJ2-2, with a possible D match to TRBD2 (6 bases). V shed 0 bases and J shed 6 bases, with 8 bases lying between them. The CDR3 covers 14 residues. Germline-derived CDR1 and CDR2 are SGHTA and FQGNSA. CDR3 bases: TGTGCCAGCAGCTTAGCGGCTAGCGCCGGGGAGCTGTTTTTT. Protein: CASSLAASAGELFF. Full variable domain (missing parts from reference TRBV7-2 and TRBJ2-2): GAGVSQSPSNKVTEKGKDVELRCDPISGHTALYWYRQSLGQGLEFLIYFQGNSAPDKSGLPSDRFSAERTGGSVSTLTIQRTQQEDSAVYLCASSLAASAGELFFGEGSRLTVL.

The rearrangement joins TRBV5-8 to TRBJ2-7; 7 bases map to TRBD2. Germline loops: CDR1 SGHTS, CDR2 YDEGEE. CDR3 size: 14 residues. With V trimmed by 6 bases and J by 3 bases, 9 bases remained unmatched. The CDR3 sequence is CASKGGGLLYEQYF. The CDR3 region has the DNA TGTGCCAGCAAGGGCGGGGGTCTCCTCTACGAGCAGTACTTC. Variable domain in full (rest from reference TRBV5-8 and TRBJ2-7): EAGVTQSPTHLIKTRGQQATLRCSPISGHTSVYWYQQALGLGLQFLLWYDEGEERNRGNFPPRFSGRQFPNYSSELNVNALELEDSALYLCASKGGGLLYEQYFGPGTRLTVT.

The chain uses TRBV19 and TRBJ1-2; D is perhaps TRBD1 (5 bases). V was pared by 3 bases and J by 8 bases, with 19 bases between. CDR3 size: 15 residues. The germline V gene encodes CDR1 LNHDA and CDR2 SQIVND (reference sequence). CDR3 amino acids: CASSIISGKGYGYTF. CDR3 bases: TGTGCCAGTAGTATTATCTCGGGCAAGGGGTACGGCTACACCTTC.

The rearrangement uses TRBV28 and TRBJ2-3; D is uncertain. CDR1 is MDHEN and CDR2 is SYDVKM in the germline V gene. The CDR3 has 10 residues. Trimming removed 8 bases from V and 3 bases from J, with 3 bases in between. The CDR3 nucleotides are TGTGCCAGCGGGACAGATACGCAGTATTTT. Protein sequence: CASGTDTQYF.

The V gene is TRBV30, the J gene TRBJ1-4; D perhaps matches TRBD1 (5 bases). Trimming shortened V by 2 bases and J by 4 bases, and 8 bases separated the two germline ends. From germline, CDR1 is GTSNPN and CDR2 SVGIG (reference sequence). The CDR3 loop spans 13 amino acids. CDR3: CAWSRQINEKLFF. CDR3 nucleotide sequence: TGTGCCTGGAGTAGACAGATTAATGAAAAACTGTTTTTT.

This chain connects TRBV7-9 to TRBJ1-4; D is possibly TRBD1 (6 bases). Trimming stripped 2 bases from V and 0 bases from J, with 16 bases between. Germline assignment: CDR1 SEHNR and CDR2 FQNEAQ (reference sequence). CDR3 size: 18 residues. The CDR3 sequence is CASSLRGKDRPTNEKLFF. In nucleotides, the CDR3 is TGTGCCAGCAGCTTAAGGGGGAAGGACAGACCAACTAATGAAAAACTGTTTTTT.

This sequence joins TRBV5-1 and TRBJ1-2, with 7 bases lining up with TRBD1. Germline V gene sequence: CDR1 SGHRS, CDR2 YFSETQ. The trim removed 4 bases at V and 4 bases at J, leaving 10 bases unmatched. The CDR3 is 15 residues long. The CDR3 nucleotides are TGCGCCAGCAGCCCGCGGACAGGCGATGGCTATGGCTACACCTTC. Translated, it gives CASSPRTGDGYGYTF.

V usage is TRBV12-1 and J usage is TRBJ1-3; the table's TRBD1 call for D was not verified on the DNA. TRBV12-1 is an annotated pseudogene. The CDR3 spans 19 residues. CDR3 bases: TGTGCCAGCAGCTTTGATGGGACAGGGACAGAGGTGTTTGGAAACACCATATATTTT. Translation: CASSFDGTGTEVFGNTIYF.

This clone turned up a few times. The chain links TRBV11-3 to TRBJ2-3; D call uncertain. This CDR3 is built from 12 residues. Germline values: CDR1 SGHNT, CDR2 YENEEA. With 1 base removed from V and 5 bases from J, the gap between germline ends came to 4 bases. For the CDR3, the DNA is TGTGCCAGCAGCTTAGGATTAGATACGCAGTATTTT. It translates to CASSLGLDTQYF.

This chain links TRBV28 with TRBJ2-1; D gene ambiguous. Germline V gives CDR1 MDHEN, CDR2 SYDVKM. The CDR3 sequence is 14 residues long. V was shortened by 7 bases and J by 3 bases, with 13 bases between the two germline ends. The CDR3, as DNA: TGTGCCAGCACGGCTTGGACGGGCTACAATGAGCAGTTCTTC. Residues: CASTAWTGYNEQFF.

The gene calls are TRBV6-5 and TRBJ1-2; 9 bases fit TRBD1. The CDR3 loop spans 15 amino acids. V lost 2 bases to trimming and J lost 3 bases; unmatched junction nucleotides: 4. The germline gives CDR1 MNHEY, CDR2 SVGAGI. The CDR3 nucleotides are TGTGCCAGCAGTTACCCGGGACAGGGTGACTATGGCTACACCTTC. Translated, it gives CASSYPGQGDYGYTF.

CDR3 in DNA: TGTGCCAGCAGCGCTCCGCGGGAAGATACGCAGTATTTT. This translates into CASSAPREDTQYF. The chain uses TRBV7-9 and TRBJ2-3, with D perhaps TRBD2 (6 bases). Germline CDR1 is SEHNR and CDR2 is FQNEAQ (reference sequence). The CDR3 covers 13 residues. Trimming removed 5 bases at V and 5 bases at J, with 11 bases between.

This rearrangement joins TRBV29-1 to TRBJ2-7; D is unclear. V gave up 6 bases and J gave up 0 bases, with 12 bases separating them. The CDR3 spans 13 residues. CDR1 and CDR2 from the germline V gene are SQVTM and ANQGSEA. CDR3 amino acids: CSVVTAYSYEQYF. CDR3 bases: TGCAGCGTGGTCACAGCGTACTCCTACGAGCAGTACTTC.

The chain links TRBV18 to TRBJ2-7, with 11 positions matching TRBD2. After removal of 5 bases from V and 3 bases from J, the junction contained 6 bases not matched to a gene. CDR1 is KGHSH and CDR2 is LQKENI in the germline V gene. The CDR3 length is 15 residues. This chain's CDR3 is CASSSLAGEVYEQYF. CDR3 coding DNA: TGTGCCAGCTCATCACTAGCGGGAGAAGTCTACGAGCAGTACTTC.

The chain joins TRBV11-3 to TRBJ2-5; TRBD2 agrees at 7 bases. Germline CDR1 SGHNT, CDR2 YENEEA. There are 17 residues in the CDR3. The V gene end was trimmed by 0 bases and the J gene end by 2 bases; junction bases not matched to a gene: 9. The CDR3 coding sequence is TGTGCCAGCAGCTTAGATGGGACGGGAGCGGGGCAAGAGACCCAGTACTTC. Translating it yields CASSLDGTGAGQETQYF.

This chain joins TRBV6-6 and TRBJ2-2, with D uncertain. Germline V lookup: CDR1 MNHNY, CDR2 SVGAGI (reference sequence). Trimming left V 6 bases short and J 7 bases short, with 9 bases between. This CDR3 region has 12 residues. This CDR3 is CASSRMVGELFF. CDR3 bases: TGTGCCAGCAGCCGGATGGTCGGGGAGCTGTTTTTT.